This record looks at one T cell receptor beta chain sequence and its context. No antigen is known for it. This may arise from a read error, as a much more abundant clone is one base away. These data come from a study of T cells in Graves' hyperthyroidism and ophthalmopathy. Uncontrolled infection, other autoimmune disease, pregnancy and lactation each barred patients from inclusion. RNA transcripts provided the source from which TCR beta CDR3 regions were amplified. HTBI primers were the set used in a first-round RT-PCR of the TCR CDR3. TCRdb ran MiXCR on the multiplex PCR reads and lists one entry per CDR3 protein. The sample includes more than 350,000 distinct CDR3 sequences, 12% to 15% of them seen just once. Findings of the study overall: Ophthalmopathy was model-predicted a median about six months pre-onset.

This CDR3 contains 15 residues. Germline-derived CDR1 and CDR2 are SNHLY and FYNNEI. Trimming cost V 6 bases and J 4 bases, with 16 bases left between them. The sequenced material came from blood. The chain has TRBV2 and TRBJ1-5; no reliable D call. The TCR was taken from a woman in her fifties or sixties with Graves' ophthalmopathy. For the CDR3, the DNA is TGTGCCAGCAGGCTAACGGGCGCGGGGAATCAGCCCCAGCATTTT. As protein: CASRLTGAGNQPQHF.